A selection of T cell receptor beta chains follows, all from one sample in a study of blood T cell repertoires in COVID-19. Method: immunoSEQ multiplex PCR; TCRdb's copy keeps in-frame clones and lacks some. The table includes about 91,000 clones, around nine tenths detected once. The sequencing sample was made of peripheral blood. These receptors were collected from a man between 65 and 85 years old with acute or convalescent COVID-19. Each CDR3 is given with its conserved first and last residue. Each record gives: J gene, D gene, V gene, clone size, CDR3 protein, CDR3 DNA. The D gene is left open where the match is weak. Clone size appears in some rows only: once, few, many, or a class for an expanded clone.

J gene: TRBJ1-4
D gene: -
V gene: TRBV6-6
clone size: -
CDR3 protein: CASRGRGGDEKLFF
CDR3 DNA: TGTGCCAGCAGGGGTCGGGGTGGTGATGAAAAACTGTTTTTT

J gene: TRBJ1-3
D gene: -
V gene: TRBV5-1
clone size: -
CDR3 protein: CASSLSSDNSGNTIYF
CDR3 DNA: TGCGCCAGCAGCTTGTCCAGTGACAACTCTGGAAACACCATATATTTT

J gene: TRBJ1-1
D gene: -
V gene: TRBV7-2
clone size: -
CDR3 protein: CASSPRRDGAFF
CDR3 DNA: TGTGCCAGCAGCCCGCGACGGGATGGGGCTTTCTTT

J gene: TRBJ1-1
D gene: TRBD1
V gene: TRBV29-1
clone size: once
CDR3 protein: CSALDRVSGTEAFF
CDR3 DNA: TGCAGCGCCTTAGACAGGGTGTCGGGCACTGAAGCTTTCTTT

J gene: TRBJ2-2
D gene: TRBD1
V gene: TRBV6-4
clone size: -
CDR3 protein: CASRRTTGGANTGELFF
CDR3 DNA: TGTGCCAGCAGACGAACAACAGGGGGCGCGAACACCGGGGAGCTGTTTTTT

J gene: TRBJ2-5
D gene: -
V gene: TRBV2
clone size: once
CDR3 protein: CASSGSVQETQYF
CDR3 DNA: TGTGCCAGCAGTGGCAGCGTCCAAGAGACCCAGTACTTC

J gene: TRBJ1-6
D gene: -
V gene: TRBV19
clone size: -
CDR3 protein: CASSLYNSPLHF
CDR3 DNA: TGTGCCAGTAGCCTCTATAATTCACCCCTCCACTTT

J gene: TRBJ2-5
D gene: -
V gene: TRBV11-2
clone size: -
CDR3 protein: CASSLGGRVETQYF
CDR3 DNA: TGTGCCAGCAGCTTAGGGGGCAGGGTAGAGACCCAGTACTTC

J gene: TRBJ1-5
D gene: TRBD1
V gene: TRBV2
clone size: -
CDR3 protein: CASSKDRGYQPQHF
CDR3 DNA: TGTGCCAGCAGTAAGGACAGGGGATATCAGCCCCAGCATTTT

J gene: TRBJ2-3
D gene: TRBD1
V gene: TRBV6-5
clone size: -
CDR3 protein: CASSSPDRATDTQYF
CDR3 DNA: TGTGCCAGCAGTTCACCCGACAGGGCCACAGATACGCAGTATTTT

J gene: TRBJ1-3
D gene: -
V gene: TRBV11-2
clone size: -
CDR3 protein: CASSVLGFSGNTIYF
CDR3 DNA: TGTGCCAGCAGCGTTCTAGGCTTCTCTGGAAACACCATATATTTT

J gene: TRBJ2-2
D gene: -
V gene: TRBV9
clone size: -
CDR3 protein: CASSQNSGELFF
CDR3 DNA: TGTGCCAGCAGCCAGAACAGCGGGGAGCTGTTTTTT

J gene: TRBJ2-5
D gene: TRBD1
V gene: TRBV18
clone size: few
CDR3 protein: CASSPGRGETQYF
CDR3 DNA: TGTGCCAGCTCACCGGGCAGGGGGGAGACCCAGTACTTC

J gene: TRBJ1-5
D gene: TRBD1
V gene: TRBV7-2
clone size: -
CDR3 protein: CASSLRGDRELNQPQHF
CDR3 DNA: TGTGCCAGCAGCTTACGTGGGGACAGGGAATTGAATCAGCCCCAGCATTTT

J gene: TRBJ1-1
D gene: -
V gene: TRBV7-2
clone size: -
CDR3 protein: CASSLAGGAQGEAFF
CDR3 DNA: TGTGCCAGCAGCTTAGCTGGGGGGGCTCAGGGGGAAGCTTTCTTT

J gene: TRBJ1-4
D gene: -
V gene: TRBV6-5
clone size: -
CDR3 protein: CASSYSPMDGSEKLFF
CDR3 DNA: TGTGCCAGCAGTTACTCCCCCATGGATGGGAGTGAAAAACTGTTTTTT

J gene: TRBJ2-7
D gene: TRBD2
V gene: TRBV7-6
clone size: -
CDR3 protein: CASSLGGGTPYEQYF
CDR3 DNA: TGTGCCAGCAGCTTAGGGGGGGGGACTCCCTACGAGCAGTACTTC

J gene: TRBJ1-5
D gene: TRBD1
V gene: TRBV27
clone size: -
CDR3 protein: CASRPLGGRHQPQHF
CDR3 DNA: TGTGCCAGCAGACCCTTAGGGGGCCGGCATCAGCCCCAGCATTTT

J gene: TRBJ1-4
D gene: -
V gene: TRBV28
clone size: -
CDR3 protein: CASSSGEQGRGEKLFF
CDR3 DNA: TGTGCCAGCAGTTCCGGGGAACAGGGACGGGGAGAAAAACTGTTTTTT

J gene: TRBJ1-2
D gene: TRBD1
V gene: TRBV19
clone size: -
CDR3 protein: CASSTPGQDYGYTF
CDR3 DNA: TGTGCCAGTAGTACCCCAGGACAGGACTATGGCTACACCTTC

J gene: TRBJ1-1
D gene: TRBD1
V gene: TRBV28
clone size: -
CDR3 protein: CASSLTVDRGMNTEAFF
CDR3 DNA: TGTGCCAGCAGTCTGACCGTGGACAGGGGGATGAACACTGAAGCTTTCTTT

J gene: TRBJ1-5
D gene: -
V gene: TRBV7-6
clone size: -
CDR3 protein: CASSKDSSNQPQHF
CDR3 DNA: TGTGCCAGCAGCAAGGACAGTAGCAATCAGCCCCAGCATTTT

J gene: TRBJ2-4
D gene: -
V gene: TRBV5-1
clone size: -
CDR3 protein: CASSLPTGWENIQYF
CDR3 DNA: TGCGCCAGCAGCTTGCCTACAGGGTGGGAAAACATTCAGTACTTC

J gene: TRBJ2-7
D gene: -
V gene: TRBV6-5
clone size: -
CDR3 protein: CASRETGVHEQYF
CDR3 DNA: TGTGCCTCCCGAGAGACAGGAGTCCACGAGCAGTACTTC

J gene: TRBJ2-7
D gene: -
V gene: TRBV9
clone size: -
CDR3 protein: CASSVGDSYEQYF
CDR3 DNA: TGTGCCAGCAGCGTAGGAGACAGCTACGAGCAGTACTTC

J gene: TRBJ2-1
D gene: TRBD1
V gene: TRBV2
clone size: -
CDR3 protein: CASSLQGPSSYNEQFF
CDR3 DNA: TGTGCCAGCAGTTTACAGGGGCCGAGCTCCTACAATGAGCAGTTCTTC

J gene: TRBJ1-2
D gene: -
V gene: TRBV19
clone size: -
CDR3 protein: CASTPRGVTNYGYTF
CDR3 DNA: TGTGCCAGTACCCCTCGGGGGGTTACGAACTATGGCTACACCTTC

J gene: TRBJ2-5
D gene: TRBD1
V gene: TRBV30
clone size: -
CDR3 protein: CAWSNFKQGETQYF
CDR3 DNA: TGTGCCTGGAGTAATTTTAAACAGGGGGAGACCCAGTACTTC

J gene: TRBJ2-2
D gene: -
V gene: TRBV3-1/TRBV3-2
clone size: -
CDR3 protein: CASSQGGLPWGELFF
CDR3 DNA: TGTGCCAGCAGCCAAGGGGGGCTCCCGTGGGGGGAGCTGTTTTTT

J gene: TRBJ1-6
D gene: TRBD1
V gene: TRBV9
clone size: -
CDR3 protein: CASRPDRAPSPLHF
CDR3 DNA: TGTGCCAGCAGACCCGACAGGGCACCTTCACCCCTCCACTTT

J gene: TRBJ1-4
D gene: -
V gene: TRBV28
clone size: -
CDR3 protein: CASSPQVAGTNEKLFF
CDR3 DNA: TGTGCCAGCAGCCCTCAGGTCGCGGGCACTAATGAAAAACTGTTTTTT

J gene: TRBJ1-5
D gene: TRBD1
V gene: TRBV19
clone size: -
CDR3 protein: CASSGQGGNQPQHF
CDR3 DNA: TGTGCCAGTTCGGGACAGGGAGGTAATCAGCCCCAGCATTTT

J gene: TRBJ2-3
D gene: TRBD2
V gene: TRBV9
clone size: -
CDR3 protein: CASSVGSRGADTQYF
CDR3 DNA: TGTGCCAGCAGCGTAGGGTCGCGGGGGGCCGATACGCAGTATTTT

J gene: TRBJ1-4
D gene: TRBD1
V gene: TRBV25-1
clone size: -
CDR3 protein: CASSGDRAGGEKLFF
CDR3 DNA: TGTGCCAGCAGTGGGGACAGGGCCGGAGGTGAAAAACTGTTTTTT

J gene: TRBJ2-1
D gene: -
V gene: TRBV11-1
clone size: -
CDR3 protein: CASSYSGGSFDEQFF
CDR3 DNA: TGTGCCAGCAGCTATAGCGGAGGGTCCTTCGATGAGCAGTTCTTC

J gene: TRBJ1-1
D gene: -
V gene: TRBV6-5
clone size: -
CDR3 protein: CASSLTENTEAFF
CDR3 DNA: TGTGCCAGCAGCTTAACAGAGAACACTGAAGCTTTCTTT

J gene: TRBJ2-3
D gene: TRBD2
V gene: TRBV6-5
clone size: -
CDR3 protein: CASKWGGVGTDTQYF
CDR3 DNA: TGTGCCAGCAAATGGGGGGGGGTCGGCACAGATACGCAGTATTTT